What follows are 15 T cell receptor beta chains derived from one specimen sequenced in a study of T cells of healthy individuals. A single record per CDR3 protein comes from TCRdb applying MiXCR to the 5' RACE reads. Of fewer than 90,000 distinct CDR3 sequences listed, roughly 5% are singletons. Every receptor here comes from a female donor in good health.

The chain uses TRBV27 and TRBJ1-5; 11 nucleotides align to TRBD1. Germline V lookup: CDR1 MNHEY, CDR2 SMNVEV (reference sequence). There are 16 residues in the CDR3. J lost 3 bases, V lost 6 bases, and 7 bases had no gene match. The CDR3 region is CASRPGTGGFNQPQHF. CDR3 sequence (DNA): TGTGCCAGCAGGCCCGGGACAGGGGGTTTCAATCAGCCCCAGCATTTT.

This clonotype was seen at least ten times. This chain uses TRBV29-1 with TRBJ1-5; D unresolved. The V end lost 4 bases, the J end lost 5 bases, and 9 bases lay between the germline ends. CDR3 length: 12 residues. Germline loops: CDR1 SQVTM, CDR2 ANQGSEA. CDR3 in amino acids: CSVVSSDQPQHF. In DNA, the CDR3 is TGCAGCGTTGTGTCGTCAGATCAGCCCCAGCATTTT.

This clonotype has a count of ten or more. The chain has TRBV29-1 and TRBJ2-3; the match to TRBD2 covers 10 bases. The length of the CDR3 is 15 residues. Germline CDR1 is SQVTM and CDR2 is ANQGSEA. V shed 1 base, J shed 5 bases, and the junction held 6 bases outside the gene matches. DNA of the CDR3: TGCAGCGTTGAAGGAGCGGGAGGGCCGGGAGATACGCAGTATTTT. It yields the protein CSVEGAGGPGDTQYF.

This clonotype showed up just a few times. CDR3 residues: CASSTGRDSNQPQHF. CDR3 DNA sequence: TGTGCCAGCAGCACTGGGCGTGATAGCAATCAGCCCCAGCATTTT. V usage is TRBV6-6 and J usage is TRBJ1-5; D not resolved. The CDR3 covers 15 residues. Germline CDR1 is MNHNY and CDR2 is SVGAGI (reference sequence). The V gene lost 6 bases and the J gene lost 0 bases, with 12 bases spanning the gap.

This clonotype was picked up a small number of times. The chain joins TRBV6-2 or TRBV6-3 to TRBJ1-5; 7 bases map to TRBD1. Trimming removed 0 bases from V and 5 bases from J; junction bases left unmatched: 4. The germline CDR1 and CDR2 sequences are MNHEY and SVGEGT. This CDR3 region has 15 residues. CDR3 DNA sequence: TGTGCCAGCAGTTACTCGAAGGGGGCAGATCAGCCCCAGCATTTT. Encoded protein: CASSYSKGADQPQHF.

The chain uses TRBV18 and TRBJ1-1; 7 nucleotides align to TRBD1. The CDR3 totals 15 residues. The V and J ends lost 3 bases and 1 base, in that order; junction bases with no gene match: 5. Germline V gene lookup returns CDR1 KGHSH and CDR2 LQKENI. CDR3 protein: CASSPTGNRNTEAFF. The CDR3, as DNA: TGTGCCAGCTCACCGACAGGGAATCGGAACACTGAAGCTTTCTTT.

This clonotype was seen ten or more times. This chain links TRBV20-1 with TRBJ1-1, with TRBD1 as a possible D gene (5 bases). The CDR3 covers 14 residues. In germline, CDR1 is DFQATT, CDR2 SNEGSKA (reference sequence). V lost 7 bases and J 3 bases, leaving 18 bases between the germline ends. CDR3 loop: CSVSPAGTDTEAFF. In DNA, the CDR3 is TGCAGTGTCAGCCCCGCAGGGACGGACACTGAAGCTTTCTTT.

This clonotype has only a few counts. This chain uses TRBV29-1 with TRBJ2-3; no reliable D call. The V end lost 7 bases, the J end lost 4 bases, and 18 bases lay between the germline ends. Per germline, CDR1 SQVTM and CDR2 ANQGSEA. There are 14 residues in the CDR3. The CDR3 sequence: CSAETYSRSDTQYF. CDR3 DNA: TGCAGCGCTGAGACTTACAGCCGGTCAGATACGCAGTATTTT.

This clonotype showed up many times. The chain joins TRBV9 to TRBJ2-4; D remains unclear. CDR3 length: 15 residues. From germline, CDR1 is SGDLS and CDR2 YYNGEE. Trimming removed 0 bases from V and 0 bases from J, with 7 bases in between. The CDR3 spells CASSVDPAAKNIQYF. CDR3 DNA sequence: TGTGCCAGCAGCGTAGATCCAGCAGCCAAAAACATTCAGTACTTC.

This clonotype occurred many times. The gene calls are TRBV20-1 and TRBJ2-7; 7 bases match TRBD1. Germline lookup yields CDR1 DFQATT and CDR2 SNEGSKA (reference sequence). Trimming cost V 5 bases and J 2 bases; bases outside gene matches: 9. CDR3 length: 14 amino acids. The CDR3 loop is CSADRDSRPYEQYF. The CDR3 DNA reads TGCAGTGCTGACAGGGACAGCCGGCCCTACGAGCAGTACTTC.

This clonotype came up many times. This rearrangement joins TRBV29-1 to TRBJ1-1; D possibly corresponds to TRBD1 (6 bases). Germline CDR1 is SQVTM and CDR2 is ANQGSEA. The germline V and J ends were trimmed by 1 base and 3 bases, with 12 bases remaining between them. The CDR3 runs 14 residues. CDR3 nucleotide sequence: TGCAGCGTTGAAGCGGGAGCAGGGGACACTGAAGCTTTCTTT. Translating gives CSVEAGAGDTEAFF.

In its sample, this clonotype was seen a few times. V and J are TRBV6-5 and TRBJ2-7; tentatively, D is TRBD1 or TRBD2 (6 bases each). The CDR3 has 15 residues. Per germline, CDR1 MNHEY and CDR2 SVGAGI. Between the trimmed V and J ends, which lost 5 bases and 4 bases, there was a span of 18 bases. This CDR3 is CASSPRGGGKYEQYF. The CDR3 DNA follows: TGTGCCAGCAGTCCGCGTGGGGGCGGGAAGTACGAGCAGTACTTC.

In nucleotides, the CDR3 is TGTGCCAGCAGTTTAGTTAACTATGGCTACACCTTC. The encoded protein is CASSLVNYGYTF. This chain links TRBV28 with TRBJ1-2; D remains unclear. The CDR3 has 12 amino acids. V was clipped by 2 bases and J by 1 base, with 2 bases between them. Germline CDR1 MDHEN, CDR2 SYDVKM.

The chain uses TRBV3-1 and TRBJ2-1; perhaps TRBD2 as D (6 bases). The length of the CDR3 is 15 residues. Germline V gene lookup returns CDR1 LGHDT and CDR2 YNNKEL (reference sequence). V was cut by 1 base and J by 4 bases, with 11 bases left in between. The CDR3 loop is CASSQGRGFYNEQFF. The CDR3, as DNA: TGTGCCAGCAGCCAAGGTCGGGGGTTTTACAATGAGCAGTTCTTC.

This clonotype was recorded at least ten times. This rearrangement joins TRBV11-2 to TRBJ1-1; D is unresolved. Trimming shortened V by 2 bases and J by 4 bases, and 8 bases separated the two germline ends. This CDR3 spans 13 amino acids. The germline CDR1 and CDR2 sequences are SGHAT and FQNNGV. The CDR3 is CASSLLDVTEAFF. The DNA for the CDR3 is TGTGCCAGCAGCTTACTCGATGTCACTGAAGCTTTCTTT.